This T cell receptor (beta chain) was captured by sequencing in a study of blood T cell repertoires in COVID-19. Repertoires were generated with immunoSEQ multiplex PCR, while TCRdb's copy carries only in-frame clones and drops some. The sample records approximately 94,000 clones, more than 75% being singletons. The CDR3 totals 15 residues. CDR1 and CDR2 from the germline V gene are SGHAT and FQNNGV. V was pared by 5 bases and J by 6 bases, with 6 bases of the junction left unmatched. Sequencing used peripheral blood. V is TRBV11-2 and J is TRBJ2-2, with 10 bases matching TRBD1. This receptor was taken from a human donor in a cohort sampled during active COVID-19. The CDR3 spells CASSTIGQGAGELFF. CDR3 nucleotides: TGTGCCAGCAGCACAATCGGACAGGGGGCCGGGGAGCTGTTTTTT.